The following is a T cell receptor beta chain sequence with its context. No cognate antigen has been identified for it. No qualities accompany the bases; no much larger clone lies one base away. This sample was included in a study of blood T cell repertoires in COVID-19 (dated by TCRdb to the early 2020s). General notes on the study: Collaborator samples came from the United States, Italy and Spain and covered acute and convalescent phases of COVID-19. The samples were drawn from two sources: the first 160 participants of the ongoing ImmuneRACE study, and fewer than 1,500 subjects contributed by 6 global collaborators. Deeply sampled blood TCRbeta repertoires from subjects exposed to, actively infected with, or recovered from COVID-19 were included in the dataset. Sample metadata almost always included a de-identified subject ID, COVID-19 status, age in years and sex. The material from the prospective study consisted of cDNA or gDNA derived from T cells, B-cell-depleted T cells, or PBMCs. HLA class I and class II types, where available, came from metadata supplied by the sample provider rather than from assay-based typing. The repertoires were made available in a free public database intended to serve as a resource for research on the immune response to SARS-CoV-2. Study-wide findings and limitations: How much clinical and demographic metadata was included differed by source and by participant, and the metadata was provided uncurated.

Enrolling through a virtual design, the prospective study's participants ranged in age from roughly 18 to 100 years and lived across 20 to 25 United States geographic areas. Cohort assignment in the prospective study relied on participant-reported clinical history from a screening survey and a study questionnaire. In the prospective study, mobile phlebotomists collected whole blood, serum and a nasopharyngeal or oropharyngeal swab from each participant. Participants in the prospective study had the option to provide additional blood draws and questionnaires over an approximately two-month period. Before DNA extraction, prospective study blood samples were shipped either frozen or at room temperature. TCRbeta CDR3 regions were amplified from genomic DNA using the immunoSEQ Assay, a bias-controlled multiplex PCR. As for the authors' bioinformatics: The number of nucleated cells in each sample was estimated by amplification of reference gene primers within the assay. To quantify the absolute abundance of each unique TCRbeta CDR3 rearrangement, sequence reads were collapsed and filtered. Productive Simpson clonality was computed per sample as the square root of Simpson's diversity index over productive rearrangements. TCRdb re-hosts the immuneACCESS table, in-frame sequences only. Its copies lack some clones; in the studies checked, an unresolved V gene accounts for under half of them, and the cause for the rest is not known. D and trimming come from the DNA, and the V and J calls and clone size come from that table. Across this sample there are about 240,000 clones, with 70% to 90% seen only once. Jointly, the top ten make up roughly 3.1% of the sample.

V is pruned by 5 bases and J by 1 base, leaving 5 bases of the junction without a gene match. The germline V gene gives CDR1 as SGHTA and CDR2 as FQGNSA. Taken from cysteine to phenylalanine, the CDR3 has 15 residues. CDR3 DNA is the only sequence kept; it has 45 bases, read in frame from the first base. Recombination linked TRBV7-2 to TRBJ1-5, with TRBD1 matching 7 junction bases. The receptor comes from a woman between 35 and 50 years old with acute COVID-19. Sequenced material: PBMCs or T cells enriched from blood (not recorded which). CDR3 sequence: CASSPGGGSNQPQHF. The nucleotides are TGTGCCAGCAGCCCAGGGGGTGGGAGCAATCAGCCCCAGCATTTT. The reference TRBV7-2 and TRBJ1-5 proteins fill in what lies around the CDR3, so the full variable domain reads GAGVSQSPSNKVTEKGKDVELRCDPISGHTALYWYRQSLGQGLEFLIYFQGNSAPDKSGLPSDRFSAERTGGSVSTLTIQRTQQEDSAVYLCASSPGGGSNQPQHFGDGTRLSIL.